This T cell receptor beta chain was sequenced in a study of blood T cells in healthy people across ages. This CDR3 spans 16 amino acids. Germline CDR1 is MNHEY and CDR2 is SMNVEV (reference sequence). Note on this clonotype: The junction differs from germline at one of its ends, possibly a read error.

Through a sample-barcoded 5' primer and a J-beta primer mix, a second PCR was run for roughly 7 to 12 cycles. A template-switch adaptor that had 12 random nucleotides put a tag on each cDNA molecule. TCRdb processed the 5' RACE reads anew with MiXCR; each CDR3 protein has one entry. The sample lists roughly 1.5 million distinct CDR3 sequences; approximately 43% were seen once. This clonotype originated in a young woman in good health. The chain joins TRBV27 to TRBJ2-1, with TRBD2 identical over 8 bases. Input material: blood. The DNA for the CDR3 is TGTGTCAGCATATTTACTCTCGACGGGACTAGCAATGAGCAGTTCTTC. Translated: CVSIFTLDGTSNEQFF.